The 27 T cell receptor beta chains below all came from one sample that was sequenced in a study of blood T cell repertoires in COVID-19. Generated by immunoSEQ multiplex PCR, the TCRdb table keeps only in-frame clones and is missing some. The sample holds approximately 280,000 clones, roughly 86% seen once. Input material: peripheral blood. Source of these receptors: a woman in her 30s who had recovered from COVID-19.

This chain connects TRBV19 to TRBJ2-1, with TRBD2 matching over 11 bases. This CDR3 is built from 16 residues. V lost 3 bases, J lost 7 bases, and 8 bases stayed unmatched. Germline V CDR1 and CDR2: LNHDA, SQIVND (reference sequence). For the CDR3, the DNA is TGTGCCAGTAGTATTGGGCTAGCGGGAGGATGGAATGAGCAGTTCTTC. It translates to CASSIGLAGGWNEQFF.

The chain recombines TRBV7-2 with TRBJ1-1; D perhaps matches TRBD1 (6 bases). Germline V gives CDR1 SGHTA, CDR2 FQGNSA. Trimming pared 4 bases from V and 2 bases from J, leaving 17 bases between. The CDR3 loop spans 16 amino acids. The CDR3 DNA follows: TGTGCCAGCAGCTATATTTTACAGGGTGGAAACACTGAAGCTTTCTTT. Translation: CASSYILQGGNTEAFF.

The chain joins TRBV6-2 or TRBV6-3 to TRBJ1-3, with 8 positions matching TRBD1. Per germline, CDR1 MNHEY and CDR2 SVGEGT. The V gene end was trimmed by 2 bases and the J gene end by 1 base; junction bases not matched to a gene: 7. The length of the CDR3 is 17 residues. CDR3 amino acids: CASSYTSGTGSGNTIYF. The CDR3 region has the DNA TGTGCCAGCAGTTACACCTCCGGGACAGGATCTGGAAACACCATATATTTT.

CDR3: CASSEREGLFGNTIYF. The CDR3, as DNA: TGTGCCAGCAGTGAAAGGGAGGGGCTTTTCGGAAACACCATATATTTT. The chain carries TRBV6-1 and TRBJ1-3, with D possibly matching TRBD1 (5 bases). The CDR3 contains 16 residues. The germline gives CDR1 MNHNS, CDR2 SASEGT. V was trimmed by 2 bases and J by 4 bases, leaving 15 bases between them.

V gene TRBV19 combines with J gene TRBJ1-4; D is unclear. The V end lost 6 bases, the J end lost 6 bases, and 14 bases lay between the germline ends. Germline lookup yields CDR1 LNHDA and CDR2 SQIVND (reference sequence). The CDR3 covers 14 residues. The CDR3 is CASRSGNVDEKLFF. CDR3 nucleotide sequence: TGTGCCAGTAGGAGCGGGAACGTCGATGAAAAACTGTTTTTT.

V is TRBV6-2 or TRBV6-3 and J is TRBJ2-7; 10 bases align to TRBD2. The CDR3 is 19 amino acids. The V gene end was trimmed by 0 bases and the J gene end by 0 bases; junction bases not matched to a gene: 11. Germline V gene sequence: CDR1 MNHEY, CDR2 SVGEGT. CDR3 nucleotide sequence: TGTGCCAGCAGTTACTCGATAGGGGGTACTAGCGGGACCTCCTACGAGCAGTACTTC. It encodes CASSYSIGGTSGTSYEQYF.

On this clone: This clone may be a read error of a much larger clone one base away. This chain connects TRBV27 to TRBJ2-2; 7 bases fit TRBD1. J was trimmed by 6 bases and V by 6 bases; bases with no gene match: 1. CDR1 and CDR2 from the germline V gene are MNHEY and SMNVEV (reference sequence). The CDR3 extends over 12 amino acids. Here the CDR3 reads CASSQGAGELFF. DNA of the CDR3: TGTGCCAGCAGCCAGGGGGCCGGGGAGCTGTTTTTT.

The chain combines TRBV27 with TRBJ2-7; 10 bases match TRBD2. V lost 5 bases and J lost 5; bases outside the gene matches: 6. The CDR3 runs to 14 residues. Germline-derived CDR1 and CDR2 are MNHEY and SMNVEV (reference sequence). DNA for the CDR3: TGTGCCAGCAGTCCATCTAGCGGGAGAAACGAGCAGTACTTC. Translation gives CASSPSSGRNEQYF.

The gene calls are TRBV6-5 and TRBJ1-2; no clear D. There are 15 residues in the CDR3. Trimming shortened V by 0 bases and J by 2 bases, and 10 bases separated the two germline ends. Germline V gene data show CDR1 as MNHEY and CDR2 as SVGAGI. CDR3 region: CASSYSSGSNYGYTF. In DNA, the CDR3 is TGTGCCAGCAGTTACTCGAGCGGTTCCAACTATGGCTACACCTTC.

The V call is TRBV28, the J call TRBJ2-7; TRBD1 matches 8 bases. With 5 bases clipped from V and 4 bases from J, the junction kept 7 bases outside the gene matches. The germline V gene encodes CDR1 MDHEN and CDR2 SYDVKM. This CDR3 has 14 residues. In nucleotides, the CDR3 is TGTGCCAGCAGTCCGCAGGGGGCTGGGTACGAGCAGTACTTC. Translating it yields CASSPQGAGYEQYF.

The chain recombines TRBV28 with TRBJ2-6; the D gene is possibly TRBD2 (5 bases). The CDR3 has 19 residues. The germline CDR1 and CDR2 sequences are MDHEN and SYDVKM. The germline V and J ends were trimmed by 6 bases and 0 bases, with 21 bases remaining between them. The CDR3 is CASSRDGGYTYSGANVLTF. The CDR3 nucleotides are TGTGCCAGCAGCCGAGATGGAGGCTACACTTACTCTGGGGCCAACGTCCTGACTTTC.

The chain couples TRBV5-4 to TRBJ2-1, with 11 bases identical to TRBD2. This CDR3 has 14 residues. Looked up from germline, CDR1 is SGHNT and CDR2 is YYREEE (reference sequence). The V segment lost 3 bases and the J segment 6 bases; nucleotides outside the gene matches: 2. CDR3 residues: CASSSLAGGNEQFF. As DNA, the CDR3 is TGTGCCAGCAGCTCGCTAGCGGGAGGCAATGAGCAGTTCTTC. The whole variable domain, filled in from reference TRBV5-4 and TRBJ2-1, reads ETGVTQSPTHLIKTRGQQVTLRCSSQSGHNTVSWYQQALGQGPQFIFQYYREEENGRGNFPPRFSGLQFPNYSSELNVNALELDDSALYLCASSSLAGGNEQFFGPGTRLTVL.

The chain combines TRBV18 with TRBJ1-2; TRBD1 aligns across 7 bases. V gave up 1 base and J gave up 9 bases; unmatched junction bases: 14. This CDR3 region has 16 residues. CDR1 and CDR2 from the germline V gene are KGHSH and LQKENI. CDR3 DNA sequence: TGTGCCAGCTCACCACTAGAGACTACAGGGGCGCTTCGCTACACCTTC. As protein: CASSPLETTGALRYTF.

The table lists this clone with a few counts. The chain combines TRBV14 with TRBJ1-2; D is perhaps TRBD1 (6 bases). Trimming left V 6 bases short and J 3 bases short, with 11 bases between. The CDR3 spans 13 residues. Germline-derived CDR1 and CDR2 are SGHDN and FVKESK. This chain's CDR3 is CASSAGADYGYTF. The CDR3 DNA reads TGTGCCAGCAGTGCGGGGGCTGACTATGGCTACACCTTC.

The chain is built from TRBV18 and TRBJ1-3; D gene uncertain. The CDR3 runs to 16 residues. Germline assignment: CDR1 KGHSH and CDR2 LQKENI. Trimming stripped 4 bases from V and 4 bases from J, with 17 bases between. The CDR3 nucleotides are TGTGCCAGCTCACAATCCAGGACGGGAGACGGAAACACCATATATTTT. Translating it yields CASSQSRTGDGNTIYF.

The V gene is TRBV28, the J gene TRBJ2-2, with D unclear. The ends were cut back, 4 bases at V and 9 bases at J, with 6 bases in the middle. This CDR3 has 11 residues. The germline CDR1 and CDR2 sequences are MDHEN and SYDVKM. The CDR3 loop is CASSSRWELFF. The CDR3, as DNA: TGTGCCAGCAGTTCTCGTTGGGAGCTGTTTTTT.

J is TRBJ2-2 and V is TRBV3-1 (or the pseudogene TRBV3-2), with a tentative D call TRBD1 (5 bases). Looked up from germline, CDR1 is LGHDT and CDR2 is YNNKEL (reference sequence). V was cut by 1 base and J by 3 bases, with 15 bases left in between. The CDR3 is made up of 17 amino acids. CDR3 sequence (DNA): TGTGCCAGCAGCCAAGCTTTGGAGACAGCTTACACCGGGGAGCTGTTTTTT. Encoded protein: CASSQALETAYTGELFF.

This sequence joins TRBV6-4 and TRBJ1-6, with 7 bases fitting TRBD1. The CDR3 sequence is 19 residues long. After removal of 1 base from V and 0 bases from J, the junction contained 9 bases not matched to a gene. Per germline, CDR1 MRHNA and CDR2 SNTAGT. CDR3 sequence (DNA): TGTGCCAGCAGTGACTGGACAGGATCGGGATTCTCCTATAATTCACCCCTCCACTTT. This sequence encodes CASSDWTGSGFSYNSPLHF.

This chain connects TRBV5-1 to TRBJ2-2, with D perhaps TRBD2 (5 bases). The length of the CDR3 is 14 residues. V lost 5 bases, J lost 6 bases, and 14 bases lay in between. Germline V gives CDR1 SGHRS, CDR2 YFSETQ. DNA for the CDR3: TGCGCCAGCAGATTCGGGATTATATCCGGGGAGCTGTTTTTT. The encoded protein is CASRFGIISGELFF. The full variable domain, in which reference TRBV5-1 and TRBJ2-2 provide the parts outside the CDR3, is KAGVTQTPRYLIKTRGQQVTLSCSPISGHRSVSWYQQTPGQGLQFLFEYFSETQRNKGNFPGRFSGRQFSNSRSEMNVSTLELGDSALYLCASRFGIISGELFFGEGSRLTVL.

J is TRBJ1-2 and V is TRBV5-5; D unresolved. This CDR3 contains 15 residues. Germline lookup yields CDR1 SGHKS and CDR2 YYEKEE (reference sequence). Trimming cost V 3 bases and J 8 bases, with 20 bases left between them. The CDR3 loop is CASSSVSWGGAGYTF. The CDR3 region has the DNA TGTGCCAGCAGCTCCGTCTCTTGGGGAGGCGCCGGCTACACCTTC.

This sequence joins TRBV5-4 and TRBJ2-1; 7 bases align to TRBD2. Unmatched junction bases numbered 9, after V lost 4 bases and J lost 8 bases. The length of the CDR3 is 14 residues. Germline assignment: CDR1 SGHNT and CDR2 YYREEE (reference sequence). The DNA for the CDR3 is TGTGCCAGCAGCCCCCAGGCGGGGGAAGATGAGCAGTTCTTC. As protein: CASSPQAGEDEQFF.

The chain couples TRBV18 to TRBJ2-7, with TRBD1 identical over 10 bases. The trim removed 5 bases at V and 2 bases at J, leaving 9 bases unmatched. The CDR3 totals 16 residues. Germline CDR1 is KGHSH and CDR2 is LQKENI. This CDR3 is CASSSGTGERAYEQYF. CDR3 bases: TGTGCCAGCTCATCCGGGACAGGGGAACGGGCCTACGAGCAGTACTTC.

The chain employs TRBV12-3 or TRBV12-4 and TRBJ2-1, with 7 bases fitting TRBD2. There are 13 residues in the CDR3. J lost 4 bases, V lost 9 bases, and 6 bases had no gene match. The CDR3: CASSSGAYNEQFF. DNA of the CDR3: TGTGCCAGTTCTAGCGGAGCATACAATGAGCAGTTCTTC.

The chain recombines TRBV2 with TRBJ1-1, with TRBD1 matching 7 bases. From germline, CDR1 is SNHLY and CDR2 FYNNEI. This CDR3 contains 10 residues. The trim removed 6 bases at V and 8 bases at J, leaving 0 bases unmatched. The CDR3 coding sequence is TGTGCCAGCAGGGACAGGGAAGCTTTCTTT. Protein product: CASRDREAFF.

The genes are TRBV7-6 and TRBJ2-1; D is possibly TRBD2 (5 bases). CDR1 and CDR2 (germline): SGHVS, FNYEAQ. V lost 5 bases, J lost 0 bases, and 17 bases lay in between. The CDR3 runs 17 residues. CDR3 nucleotides: TGTGCCAGCAGCCGACTCCCTAGCTTGAGCTCCTACAATGAGCAGTTCTTC. Translated: CASSRLPSLSSYNEQFF. The variable domain in full, completed from reference TRBV7-6 and TRBJ2-1, reads GAGVSQSPRYKVTKRGQDVALRCDPISGHVSLYWYRQALGQGPEFLTYFNYEAQQDKSGLPNDRFSAERPEGSISTLTIQRTEQRDSAMYRCASSRLPSLSSYNEQFFGPGTRLTVL.

Only one count was recorded for this clone. This sequence joins TRBV4-2 and TRBJ1-4, with TRBD1 as a possible D gene (6 bases). CDR1 and CDR2 from the germline V gene are LGHNA and YNFKEQ. The V end lost 4 bases, the J end lost 0 bases, and 12 bases lay between the germline ends. The length of the CDR3 is 16 residues. CDR3 sequence: CASSRTPGATNEKLFF. The CDR3 coding sequence is TGTGCCAGCAGCCGGACCCCAGGGGCAACTAATGAAAAACTGTTTTTT.

V gene TRBV18 combines with J gene TRBJ2-3; tentative D call: TRBD2 (6 bases). The length of the CDR3 is 15 residues. V lost 4 bases to trimming and J lost 0 bases, with 11 bases between them. CDR1 and CDR2 (germline): KGHSH, LQKENI. The CDR3 is CASSLGTPSTDTQYF. CDR3 DNA: TGTGCCAGCTCACTCGGGACTCCTAGCACAGATACGCAGTATTTT.